Below are 31 T cell receptor beta chains sequenced from a single sample in a study of OX40 agonist ivuxolimab in advanced cancers. Assay: immunoSEQ multiplex PCR; the TCRdb copy retains only in-frame clones and omits some. The sample includes over 30,000 clones, less than 85% seen only once; the top ten take 1.8%. Sample: CD4+ or CD8+ T cells sorted from blood, taken in a trial of the OX40 agonist ivuxolimab. Every receptor here comes from an adult with an advanced solid tumor such as melanoma, head and neck, liver or kidney cancer.

The J gene is TRBJ2-3, the V gene TRBV9; D remains ambiguous. This CDR3 region has 16 residues. V was clipped by 4 bases and J by 5 bases, with 20 bases between them. Germline assignment: CDR1 SGDLS and CDR2 YYNGEE. CDR3 bases: TGTGCCAGCAGCACAGACGGGCTCAGCAGCGTAGATACGCAGTATTTT. It translates to CASSTDGLSSVDTQYF.

This sequence joins TRBV5-5 and TRBJ2-7, with 8 bases identical to TRBD2. Germline-derived CDR1 and CDR2 are SGHKS and YYEKEE (reference sequence). J was trimmed by 3 bases and V by 2 bases; bases with no gene match: 10. This CDR3 contains 16 residues. CDR3 protein: CASSFQGTSGGYEQYF. DNA of the CDR3: TGTGCCAGCAGCTTCCAAGGGACTAGTGGAGGCTACGAGCAGTACTTC. Full variable domain (outside the CDR3, taken from reference TRBV5-5 and TRBJ2-7): DAGVTQSPTHLIKTRGQQVTLRCSPISGHKSVSWYQQVLGQGPQFIFQYYEKEERGRGNFPDRFSARQFPNYSSELNVNALLLGDSALYLCASSFQGTSGGYEQYFGPGTRLTVT.

This clone has just a few counts. The chain combines TRBV6-5 with TRBJ1-2; 8 bases align to TRBD1. Germline-derived CDR1 and CDR2 are MNHEY and SVGAGI. This CDR3 has 14 amino acids. V lost 7 bases, J lost 8 bases, and 12 bases stayed unmatched. DNA for the CDR3: TGTGCCAGCAACCCACAGGGGGGGAATCTGGGCTACACCTTC. It codes for CASNPQGGNLGYTF.

As concerns this clone: Other DNA sequences in this sample translate to the same CDR3. The CDR3 here is CASSLLGLAGEETQYF. The CDR3 region has the DNA TGCGCCAGCAGCTTGTTGGGACTAGCGGGGGAGGAGACCCAGTACTTC. The rearrangement uses TRBV5-1 and TRBJ2-5, with 14 bases that match TRBD2. The CDR3 is 16 amino acids. Germline CDR1 SGHRS, CDR2 YFSETQ. With 1 base clipped from V and 5 bases from J, the junction kept 4 bases outside the gene matches. Based on the CDR3 plus reference TRBV5-1 and TRBJ2-5, the full variable domain is KAGVTQTPRYLIKTRGQQVTLSCSPISGHRSVSWYQQTPGQGLQFLFEYFSETQRNKGNFPGRFSGRQFSNSRSEMNVSTLELGDSALYLCASSLLGLAGEETQYFGPGTRLLVL.

This chain connects TRBV4-1 to TRBJ2-5; TRBD1 matches 9 bases. The CDR3 sequence is 14 residues long. Germline V gene lookup returns CDR1 MGHRA and CDR2 YSYEKL. V dropped 6 bases and J dropped 5; count of bases not matched to a gene: 7. DNA of the CDR3: TGCGCCAGCAGGCGGGGACAGGGAAGCGAGACCCAGTACTTC. Translation: CASRRGQGSETQYF.

This clone showed up just once. This chain connects TRBV18 to TRBJ1-5; D may be TRBD1 (6 bases). With 3 bases removed from V and 8 bases from J, the gap between germline ends came to 11 bases. The CDR3 totals 13 residues. Germline CDR1 reads KGHSH; CDR2 reads LQKENI. Here the CDR3 reads CASSPLGAEPQHF. CDR3 DNA sequence: TGTGCCAGCTCACCGCTGGGGGCTGAGCCCCAGCATTTT.

V and J are TRBV5-1 and TRBJ1-1; possibly TRBD1 for D (6 bases). The V gene lost 4 bases and the J gene lost 8 bases, with 21 bases spanning the gap. Germline V gene sequence: CDR1 SGHRS, CDR2 YFSETQ. The CDR3 sequence is 15 residues long. CDR3 sequence (DNA): TGCGCCAGCAGCAAAGTCTCCGGGACACTAGGAGAAGCTTTCTTT. Its protein is CASSKVSGTLGEAFF.

The chain uses TRBV7-9 and TRBJ1-2; D is unresolved. Germline V CDR1 and CDR2: SEHNR, FQNEAQ (reference sequence). The CDR3 spans 14 residues. V was shortened by 0 bases and J by 14 bases, with 19 bases between the two germline ends. Here the CDR3 reads CASSLASPLGGCTF. The CDR3 DNA is TGTGCCAGCAGCTTAGCAAGTCCGTTGGGAGGGTGTACCTTC.

V and J are TRBV19 and TRBJ2-5; TRBD2 agrees at 12 bases. V trimming: 2 bases; J trimming: 7 bases; junction bases outside the gene matches: 8. CDR3 length: 16 amino acids. CDR1 is LNHDA and CDR2 is SQIVND in the germline V gene (reference sequence). Written as DNA, the CDR3 is TGTGCCAGTAGTATATCTAGCGGGGGGGCCGAGGGGACCCAGTACTTC. Translating gives CASSISSGGAEGTQYF.

This chain uses TRBV5-5 with TRBJ2-1, with D hard to call. Germline V gives CDR1 SGHKS, CDR2 YYEKEE (reference sequence). Trimming removed 4 bases from V and 8 bases from J, with 13 bases in between. This CDR3 comprises 13 residues. The CDR3 nucleotides read TGTGCCAGCAGCCCGCGTCTAGTGGATGAGCAGTTCTTC. Protein: CASSPRLVDEQFF.

The V call is TRBV7-2, the J call TRBJ2-6; TRBD1 agrees at 7 bases. In germline, CDR1 is SGHTA, CDR2 FQGNSA. This CDR3 is 16 amino acids long. Unmatched junction bases numbered 9, after V lost 6 bases and J lost 4 bases. The chain's CDR3 is CASSFTGVAGANVLTF. For the CDR3, the DNA is TGTGCCAGCAGTTTCACAGGGGTGGCGGGGGCCAACGTCCTGACTTTC.

The chain is built from TRBV15 and TRBJ2-3; D gene ambiguous. Germline lookup yields CDR1 LNHNV and CDR2 YYDKDF (reference sequence). The CDR3 has 14 residues. Trimming shortened V by 0 bases and J by 4 bases, and 8 bases separated the two germline ends. The DNA for the CDR3 is TGTGCCACCAGCAGAGAATTGTTCGCAGATACGCAGTATTTT. As protein: CATSRELFADTQYF.

This clone was counted a single time. J is TRBJ2-7 and V is TRBV10-2; 7 bases are a match to TRBD2. Germline CDR1 reads WSHSY; CDR2 reads SAAADI. The CDR3 length is 16 residues. V lost 3 bases, J lost 0 bases, and 8 bases stayed unmatched. The CDR3 is CASSERLWGGSYEQYF. The CDR3 coding sequence is TGCGCCAGCAGTGAAAGACTGTGGGGGGGCTCCTACGAGCAGTACTTC.

The V call is TRBV18, the J call TRBJ2-2; 7 positions match TRBD1. The trim removed 6 bases at V and 4 bases at J, leaving 11 bases unmatched. Germline V CDR1 and CDR2: KGHSH, LQKENI. The CDR3 spans 16 residues. The CDR3 loop is CASSPAAAGGTGELFF. CDR3 DNA: TGTGCCAGCTCCCCGGCCGCGGCAGGGGGCACCGGGGAGCTGTTTTTT.

The chain links TRBV6-6 to TRBJ2-7, with D possibly TRBD1 on 5 matching bases. The CDR3 length is 13 residues. Trimming removed 6 bases at V and 0 bases at J, with 9 bases between. Germline CDR1 and CDR2: MNHNY and SVGAGI (reference sequence). CDR3 sequence: CASSRQSSYEQYF. CDR3 DNA: TGTGCCAGCAGCCGACAGAGCTCCTACGAGCAGTACTTC.

The chain combines TRBV19 with TRBJ1-3; D might be TRBD1 (5 bases). The CDR3 runs to 14 residues. In germline, CDR1 is LNHDA, CDR2 SQIVND (reference sequence). Trimming pared 10 bases from V and 4 bases from J, leaving 17 bases between. This CDR3 reads CATTRGVYGNTIYF. CDR3 in DNA: TGTGCCACCACAAGGGGAGTCTACGGAAACACCATATATTTT. Full variable domain (rest looked up from reference TRBV19 and TRBJ1-3): DGGITQSPKYLFRKEGQNVTLSCEQNLNHDAMYWYRQDPGQGLRLIYYSQIVNDFQKGDIAEGYSVSREKKESFPLTVTSAQKNPTAFYLCATTRGVYGNTIYFGEGSWLTVV.

V gene TRBV10-2 combines with J gene TRBJ2-5, with TRBD2 matching over 11 bases. The J segment lost 8 bases and the V segment lost 1 base, leaving 12 bases of the junction unmatched. The CDR3 is 17 amino acids. Per germline, CDR1 WSHSY and CDR2 SAAADI. The CDR3 region has the DNA TGCGCCAGCAGTGAGTGGCCCTCGGGACTAGCGGAAGGAACCCAGTACTTC. It codes for CASSEWPSGLAEGTQYF.

J is TRBJ2-5 and V is TRBV19; no reliable D call. The V end lost 4 bases, the J end lost 2 bases, and 8 bases lay between the germline ends. The CDR3 is 13 amino acids. Germline CDR1 and CDR2: LNHDA and SQIVND (reference sequence). The CDR3 sequence: CASSTQVQETQYF. The CDR3 DNA is TGTGCCAGTAGTACCCAGGTACAAGAGACCCAGTACTTC. Full variable domain (rest looked up from reference TRBV19 and TRBJ2-5): DGGITQSPKYLFRKEGQNVTLSCEQNLNHDAMYWYRQDPGQGLRLIYYSQIVNDFQKGDIAEGYSVSREKKESFPLTVTSAQKNPTAFYLCASSTQVQETQYFGPGTRLLVL.

The chain carries TRBV27 and TRBJ1-2, with 8 positions matching TRBD1. This CDR3 is built from 14 residues. Losses at the gene ends were 5 bases for V and 6 bases for J; bases not matched to a gene: 8. The germline gives CDR1 MNHEY, CDR2 SMNVEV (reference sequence). The CDR3, as DNA: TGTGCCAGCAGTCCGTCCGACAGGGGCGATGGCTACACCTTC. This sequence encodes CASSPSDRGDGYTF.

The chain recombines TRBV14 with TRBJ2-5; D may match TRBD1 or TRBD2 (5 bases each). The CDR3 has 14 amino acids. V was trimmed by 3 bases and J by 4 bases, leaving 12 bases between them. CDR1 is SGHDN, CDR2 FVKESK, per germline. The chain's CDR3 is CASSHAGTGETQYF. In nucleotides, the CDR3 is TGTGCCAGCAGCCACGCCGGGACGGGAGAGACCCAGTACTTC.

The chain carries TRBV7-2 and TRBJ1-1, with TRBD1 identical over 7 bases. The CDR3 is 12 amino acids. Germline-derived CDR1 and CDR2 are SGHTA and FQGNSA. V lost 5 bases and J lost 8; bases outside the gene matches: 5. The CDR3 DNA follows: TGTGCCAGCAGCGACAGGACAGGAGAAGCTTTCTTT. This gives the protein CASSDRTGEAFF.

In its sample, this clone was seen once. The chain employs TRBV4-3 and TRBJ2-5; weak D call: TRBD2 (6 bases). Looked up from germline, CDR1 is LGHNA and CDR2 is YSLEER. V was pared by 0 bases and J by 5 bases, with 16 bases between. The CDR3 consists of 16 residues. CDR3 DNA: TGCGCCAGCAGCCAAGAGCGCGGGGCGGCGGGGGAGACCCAGTACTTC. Residues: CASSQERGAAGETQYF.

The rearrangement links TRBV11-3 to TRBJ2-7, with 8 bases lining up with TRBD1. The CDR3 covers 12 residues. Germline V lookup: CDR1 SGHNT, CDR2 YENEEA. J was trimmed by 6 bases and V by 5 bases; bases with no gene match: 3. The CDR3 protein is CASSIGQGEQYF. The CDR3 coding sequence is TGTGCCAGCAGCATCGGACAGGGCGAGCAGTACTTC.

The chain combines TRBV15 with TRBJ1-6, with D possibly matching TRBD1 (5 bases). Germline V gives CDR1 LNHNV, CDR2 YYDKDF (reference sequence). The CDR3 runs 18 residues. The ends were cut back, 0 bases at V and 7 bases at J, with 19 bases in the middle. CDR3 bases: TGTGCCACCAGCAGAGAACTTGACAGACTGGGGCGGAATTCACCCCTCCACTTT. Protein product: CATSRELDRLGRNSPLHF.

V gene TRBV29-1 combines with J gene TRBJ1-1, with D possibly matching TRBD1 (5 bases). Germline assignment: CDR1 SQVTM and CDR2 ANQGSEA. V dropped 7 bases and J dropped 8 bases, with 20 bases sitting between them. The CDR3 sequence is 13 residues long. For the CDR3, the DNA is TGCAGCGAACAACAGGTACCAAGAGGGGAAGCTTTCTTT. This encodes CSEQQVPRGEAFF.

The V and J genes are TRBV6-5 and TRBJ1-2; 7 positions agree with TRBD1. The CDR3 extends over 13 amino acids. Per germline, CDR1 MNHEY and CDR2 SVGAGI. The V and J ends lost 6 bases and 8 bases, in that order; junction bases with no gene match: 9. The CDR3 is CASSRQGFRGYTF. CDR3 DNA: TGTGCCAGCAGCCGACAGGGATTCAGGGGCTACACCTTC.

J is TRBJ2-3 and V is TRBV4-1; D is possibly TRBD2 (5 bases). V lost 1 base to trimming and J lost 14 bases, with 19 bases between them. CDR1 is MGHRA and CDR2 is YSYEKL in the germline V gene. The CDR3 spans 14 residues. The CDR3 nucleotides are TGCGCCAGCAGCCAAGTGACTACCGGGGAGCTCTCGTATTTT. Translated, it gives CASSQVTTGELSYF.

The chain is built from TRBV7-9 and TRBJ2-7, with a tentative D call TRBD2 (5 bases). The CDR3 has 14 residues. V lost 5 bases to trimming and J lost 5 bases, with 16 bases between them. Germline assignment: CDR1 SEHNR and CDR2 FQNEAQ (reference sequence). CDR3 region: CASSPRRGPHEQYF. CDR3 sequence (DNA): TGTGCCAGCAGCCCTCGCCGGGGTCCCCACGAGCAGTACTTC. The whole variable domain, remainder taken from reference TRBV7-9 and TRBJ2-7, is DTGVSQNPRHKITKRGQNVTFRCDPISEHNRLYWYRQTLGQGPEFLTYFQNEAQLEKSRLLSDRFSAERPKGSFSTLEIQRTEQGDSAMYLCASSPRRGPHEQYFGPGTRLTVT.

Worth noting for this clone: Distinct nucleotide sequences in the sample also encode this CDR3. The chain uses TRBV7-9 and TRBJ2-1, with unresolved D. The CDR3 contains 15 residues. Germline V gene data show CDR1 as SEHNR and CDR2 as FQNEAQ (reference sequence). Trimming stripped 5 bases from V and 8 bases from J, with 19 bases between. CDR3 sequence: CASSLKGPKGYEQFF. CDR3 nucleotide sequence: TGTGCCAGCAGCCTAAAAGGTCCGAAGGGATATGAGCAGTTCTTC.

The V and J genes are TRBV6-1 and TRBJ2-2; D is perhaps TRBD1 or TRBD2 (5 bases each). Germline V CDR1 and CDR2: MNHNS, SASEGT. The CDR3 loop spans 12 amino acids. Deletions cut 0 bases from V and 15 bases from J, with 11 bases between. The CDR3 loop is CASSEAVGRMFF. In nucleotides, the CDR3 is TGTGCCAGCAGTGAAGCGGTGGGACGGATGTTTTTT.

V is TRBV5-6 and J is TRBJ2-5, with 8 bases fitting TRBD2. The V gene end was trimmed by 4 bases and the J gene end by 0 bases; junction bases not matched to a gene: 8. This CDR3 spans 16 amino acids. The germline gives CDR1 SGHDT, CDR2 YYEEEE. CDR3 nucleotide sequence: TGTGCCAGCAGCGGAGACCTCGGGGGGGACCAAGAGACCCAGTACTTC. Protein sequence: CASSGDLGGDQETQYF.